This T cell receptor beta chain was found in a study of vaccination and CD4 T cells after COVID-19. Study as a whole: There were six male and four female convalescents, and two of them were Hispanic. Stimuli were overlapping spike peptide pools of SARS-CoV-2 and three common cold coronaviruses (HCoV-NL63, HCoV-OC43, HCoV-229E). Control wells got either CEFX epitopes, HIV-1 Nef peptides, or no peptide at all. Notes on the study in general: The cohort comprised relatively few convalescent patients, and no early post-infection timepoints were analyzed.

V was clipped by 6 bases and J by 2 bases; unmatched bases: 8. Germline V lookup: CDR1 DFQATT, CDR2 SNEGSKA (reference sequence). CDR3 length equals 15 residues. Cultured CD4+ T cell DNA underwent sequencing with the Oncomine TCR Beta short-read assay. From the PCR reads, TCRdb called clonotypes with MiXCR, one entry per CDR3 protein. The sample holds 6,500 to 9,000 distinct CDR3 sequences, 55% to 65% seen once. Worth noting for this clonotype: Its antigen is not identified.

Treatment: roughly nine-day PBMC culture with coronavirus spike peptide pools or control peptides (ViraFEST assay). The sample comprised CD4+ T cells from blood, cultured in vitro. The clonotype originates from a human donor who had recovered from COVID-19. V and J are TRBV20-1 and TRBJ2-3; 10 nucleotides match TRBD2. Here the CDR3 reads CSAQNLAGVTDTQYF. For the CDR3, the DNA is TGCAGTGCCCAAAATCTAGCGGGGGTCACAGATACGCAGTATTTT.